This TCR beta chain derives from a study of shared T cell receptors in the human thymus. Germline lookup yields CDR1 MDHEN and CDR2 SYDVKM. The CDR3 runs to 18 residues. The V segment lost 4 bases and the J segment 6 bases; nucleotides outside the gene matches: 13. The count of this clone is one. Sequenced by immunoSEQ multiplex PCR; TCRdb stores in-frame clones only, minus some. The sample lists 500,000 to 550,000 clones, about 84% seen once, with about 0.013% in the top ten. These data are also associated with another study on human thymus T cells. That report notes: Unrelated individuals reportedly shared highly overlapping thymic TCR repertoires.

The chain couples TRBV28 to TRBJ2-7, with 15 bases aligning to TRBD2. The source material was thymocytes. This TCR was recovered from a boy younger than two with a congenital heart defect. CDR3 DNA: TGTGCCAGCAGTTCGCGGACTAGCGGGAGGGCCCTAGTCGGCGAGCAGTACTTC. Translated, it gives CASSSRTSGRALVGEQYF. The whole variable domain, remainder taken from reference TRBV28 and TRBJ2-7, is DVKVTQSSRYLVKRTGEKVFLECVQDMDHENMFWYRQDPGLGLRLIYFSYDVKMKEKGDIPEGYSVSREKKERFSLILESASTNQTSMYLCASSSRTSGRALVGEQYFGPGTRLTVT.